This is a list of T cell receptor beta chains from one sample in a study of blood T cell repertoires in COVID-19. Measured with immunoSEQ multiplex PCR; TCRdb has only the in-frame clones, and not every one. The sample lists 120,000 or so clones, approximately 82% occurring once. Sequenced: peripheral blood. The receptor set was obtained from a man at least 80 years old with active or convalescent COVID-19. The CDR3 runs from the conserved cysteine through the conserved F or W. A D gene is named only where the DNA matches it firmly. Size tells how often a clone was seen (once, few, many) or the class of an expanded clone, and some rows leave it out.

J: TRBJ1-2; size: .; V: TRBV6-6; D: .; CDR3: CASSYSIQNYGYTF; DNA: TGTGCCAGCAGTTACTCGATTCAGAACTATGGCTACACCTTC
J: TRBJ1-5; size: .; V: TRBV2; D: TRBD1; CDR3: CASQRGRDQPQHF; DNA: TGTGCCAGCCAAAGGGGGCGAGATCAGCCCCAGCATTTT
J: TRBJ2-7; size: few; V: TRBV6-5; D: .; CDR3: CASSTGYEQYF; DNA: TGTGCCAGCAGTACCGGTTACGAGCAGTACTTC
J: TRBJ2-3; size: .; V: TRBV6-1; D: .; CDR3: CASSERGGVSPDTQYF; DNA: TGTGCCAGCAGTGAAAGGGGCGGGGTGAGTCCAGATACGCAGTATTTT
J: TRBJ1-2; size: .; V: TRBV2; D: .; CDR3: CASSLTGTYGYTF; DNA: TGTGCCAGCAGTCTTACAGGCACCTATGGCTACACCTTC
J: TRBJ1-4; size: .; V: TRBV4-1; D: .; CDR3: CASSQPYQGFNEKLFF; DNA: TGCGCCAGCAGCCAACCATACCAGGGCTTTAATGAAAAACTGTTTTTT
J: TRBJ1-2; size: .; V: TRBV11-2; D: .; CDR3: CASSSLSNYGYTF; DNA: TGTGCCAGCAGCTCCCTTTCTAACTATGGCTACACCTTC
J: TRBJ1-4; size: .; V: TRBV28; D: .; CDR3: CASSAPLGSEKLFF; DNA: TGTGCCAGCAGTGCCCCTCTCGGTAGTGAAAAACTGTTTTTT
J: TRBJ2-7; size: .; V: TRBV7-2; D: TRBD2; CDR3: CASTEGSSGLTYEQYF; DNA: TGTGCCAGCACCGAAGGGTCTAGCGGGCTTACCTACGAGCAGTACTTC
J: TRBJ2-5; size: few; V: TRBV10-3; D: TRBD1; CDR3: CATNPGQGGQETQYF; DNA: TGTGCCACCAACCCGGGACAGGGGGGTCAAGAGACCCAGTACTTC
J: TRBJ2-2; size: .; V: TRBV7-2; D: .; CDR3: CASSSYSGELFF; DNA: TGTGCCAGCAGCTCTTACAGCGGGGAGCTGTTTTTT
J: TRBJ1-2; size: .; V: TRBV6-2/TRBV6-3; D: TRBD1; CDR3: CASSSKQGAGFYGYTF; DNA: TGTGCCAGCAGTAGTAAACAGGGGGCCGGATTCTATGGCTACACCTTC
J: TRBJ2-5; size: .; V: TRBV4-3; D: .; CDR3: CASIHLVGQYF; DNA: TGCGCCAGCATTCATCTAGTGGGCCAGTACTTC
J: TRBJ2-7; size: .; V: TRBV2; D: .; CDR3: CASRGGGISEQYF; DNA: TGTGCCAGCAGAGGGGGGGGGATTAGCGAGCAGTACTTC
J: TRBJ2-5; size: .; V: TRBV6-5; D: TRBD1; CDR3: CASSYWDSQETQYF; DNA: TGTGCCAGCAGTTATTGGGACAGCCAAGAGACCCAGTACTTC
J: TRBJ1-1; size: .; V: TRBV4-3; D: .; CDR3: CASSQGRQILNTEAFF; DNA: TGCGCCAGCAGCCAAGGGAGACAGATCTTGAACACTGAAGCTTTCTTT
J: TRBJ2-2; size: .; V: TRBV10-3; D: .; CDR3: CAIYGGTGELFF; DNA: TGTGCCATCTATGGCGGCACCGGGGAGCTGTTTTTT
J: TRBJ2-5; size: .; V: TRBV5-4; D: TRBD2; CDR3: CASSTRLAGEETQYF; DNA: TGTGCCAGCAGCACCCGACTAGCGGGGGAAGAGACCCAGTACTTC
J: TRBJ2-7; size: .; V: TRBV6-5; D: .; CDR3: CASSYFRGSHEQYF; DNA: TGTGCCAGCAGTTACTTTAGGGGTAGCCACGAGCAGTACTTC
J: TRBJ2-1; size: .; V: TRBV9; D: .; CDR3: CASSVESRGYNEQFF; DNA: TGTGCCAGCAGCGTAGAGAGTAGGGGCTACAATGAGCAGTTCTTC
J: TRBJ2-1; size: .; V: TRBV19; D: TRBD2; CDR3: CASSIEASSGGGEQFF; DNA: TGTGCCAGTAGTATAGAAGCCTCTAGCGGGGGTGGGGAGCAGTTCTTC
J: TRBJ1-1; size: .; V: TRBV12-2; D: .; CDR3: CASRLCDTEAFF; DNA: TGTGCAAGTCGCTTATGCGACACCGAAGCTTTCTTT
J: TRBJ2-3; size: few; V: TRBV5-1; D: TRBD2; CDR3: CASSLARTSQTSTSTDTQYF; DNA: TGCGCCAGCAGCTTGGCACGGACTAGCCAAACGTCGACTAGCACAGATACGCAGTATTTT
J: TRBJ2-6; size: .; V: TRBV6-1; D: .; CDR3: CASSDTGGANVLTF; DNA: TGTGCCAGCAGTGATACGGGTGGGGCCAACGTCCTGACTTTC
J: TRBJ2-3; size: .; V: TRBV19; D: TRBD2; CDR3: CATAPGLAGADTQYF; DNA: TGTGCTACCGCACCGGGACTAGCTGGAGCAGATACGCAGTATTTT
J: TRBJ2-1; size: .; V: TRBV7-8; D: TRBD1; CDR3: CASSRGQGSYNEQFF; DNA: TGTGCCAGCAGCCGAGGACAGGGGTCCTACAATGAGCAGTTCTTC
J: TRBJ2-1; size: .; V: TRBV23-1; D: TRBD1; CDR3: CASSQTGDRRYNEQFF; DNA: TGCGCCAGCAGTCAAACAGGGGACAGGAGATACAATGAGCAGTTCTTC